These T cell receptor beta chains were read from a single sample in a study. TCRdb reprocessed the RT-PCR reads with MiXCR, giving one entry per CDR3 protein. Among about 680,000 distinct CDR3 sequences listed, 14% were seen once. What was sequenced was memory CD4+ T cells from blood. These receptor sequences come from a female donor in good health, serving as a healthy control. CDR3s include the opening cysteine and the closing phenylalanine or tryptophan. A D gene is named only where the DNA matches it firmly. The size entry is marked missing in some rows and otherwise reads once, few, many or a size class.

J,D,V,size,DNA,CDR3
TRBJ1-5,.,TRBV4-2,.,TGTGCCAGCAGCCAAGATTATAAAACGAGGGATCCCCAGCATTTT,CASSQDYKTRDPQHF
TRBJ1-2,.,TRBV6-1,many,TGTGCCAGCAGTGATCACATTCGCTACACCTTC,CASSDHIRYTF
TRBJ2-7,TRBD1,TRBV5-1,many,TGCGCCAGCAGCTTGGCGGACAGGGCGTACGACGAGCAGTACTTC,CASSLADRAYDEQYF
TRBJ1-6,TRBD1,TRBV3-1,many,TGTGCCAGCAGCCCCCAAGGGGACAGGGCCCGGGGATCACCCCTCCACTTT,CASSPQGDRARGSPLHF
TRBJ1-4,.,TRBV18,many,TGTGCCAGCTCCCCCGGAGAAAAACTGTTTTTT,CASSPGEKLFF
TRBJ2-3,TRBD2,TRBV20-1,.,TGCAGTGCTCAGGTAGCGGGATCTGCAGATACGCAGTATTTT,CSAQVAGSADTQYF
TRBJ2-7,.,TRBV10-3,many,TGTGCCATCAGTGTTAGTTCCTACGAGCAGTACTTC,CAISVSSYEQYF
TRBJ2-4,.,TRBV28,.,TGTGCCAGCAGGACCTTCAGGGGAGGCAAAAACATTCAGTACTTC,CASRTFRGGKNIQYF
TRBJ2-7,.,TRBV5-1,.,TGCGCCAGCAGCTTGCTCTTTCCGGGGCTCTCCTACGAGCAGTACTTC,CASSLLFPGLSYEQYF
TRBJ1-2,.,TRBV20-1,.,TGCTCCCCGCAGGGACCGGTTACTAACTATGGCTACACCTTC,CSPQGPVTNYGYTF
TRBJ1-1,.,TRBV6-1,few,TGTGCCAGCAGTGAAACGGGGGCGCGGGGTGAAGCTTTCTTT,CASSETGARGEAFF
TRBJ1-2,TRBD1,TRBV29-1,many,TGCAGCGTTTCCGGGGACAGGGAAACTAACTATGGCTACACCTTC,CSVSGDRETNYGYTF
TRBJ1-4,.,TRBV7-9,many,TGTGCCGTCGCAGATACTAATGAAAAACTGTTTTTT,CAVADTNEKLFF
TRBJ2-1,TRBD1,TRBV24-1,.,TGTGCCACCAGTGACCCAAGACAGGGGGAGCGCGAGCAGTTCTTC,CATSDPRQGEREQFF
TRBJ1-1,.,TRBV10-3,many,TGTGCCATCAGTGTAGGCGGAGAGAACACTGAAGCTTTCTTT,CAISVGGENTEAFF
TRBJ1-5,.,TRBV7-2,.,TGTGCCAGCAGGGGGGACGGTCAGCCCCAGCATTTT,CASRGDGQPQHF
TRBJ2-1,TRBD1,TRBV7-3,.,TGTGCCAGCCAGATCCAGGGGGATGAGCAGTTCTTC,CASQIQGDEQFF
TRBJ2-7,TRBD2,TRBV5-1,many,TGCGCCAGCAGCTTGGGAGCGGGACTAGAGATGGGGGAGCAGTACTTC,CASSLGAGLEMGEQYF
TRBJ1-5,TRBD1,TRBV7-9,few,TGTGCCAGCAGCCAGAACAGGGGTAGGAATCAGCCCCAGCATTTT,CASSQNRGRNQPQHF
TRBJ2-2,.,TRBV10-2,few,TGCGCCGTTGCCCCCAGCGCGGGCGGGGAGCTGTTTTTT,CAVAPSAGGELFF
TRBJ1-6,TRBD1,TRBV7-9,few,TGTGCCAGCAGCCCGGGACAGGTGTCACCCCTCCACTTT,CASSPGQVSPLHF
TRBJ2-2,.,TRBV28,many,TGTGCCAGCAATCAACAGGGGGGGTTTGCCGGGGAGCTGTTTTTT,CASNQQGGFAGELFF
TRBJ1-3,.,TRBV2,.,TGTGCCAGCAGTGAAATGGGTCTCTCTGGAAACACCATATATTTT,CASSEMGLSGNTIYF
TRBJ1-5,.,TRBV2,.,TGTGCCAGCAGTGAAGTTTCTGGCAATCAGCCCCAGCATTTT,CASSEVSGNQPQHF
TRBJ1-3,TRBD1,TRBV12-3/TRBV12-4,many,TGTGCCAGCAGACCGGGGCAGGGGGAAAACACCATATATTTT,CASRPGQGENTIYF
TRBJ1-6,TRBD1,TRBV12-3/TRBV12-4,many,TGTGCCAGCAGTTCCAGGGGGCCTAATTCACCCCTCCACTTT,CASSSRGPNSPLHF
TRBJ1-2,.,TRBV7-2,many,TGTGCCAGCACCACGACACGGGGGGACTATGGCTACACCTTC,CASTTTRGDYGYTF
TRBJ2-7,TRBD1,TRBV29-1,many,TGCAGCGTTTTGCCCGCCGGGACAGGGACCTACGAGCAGTACTTC,CSVLPAGTGTYEQYF
TRBJ2-7,TRBD2,TRBV29-1,few,TGCAGCGTTGAGTCCAGACAGCGGGGCCCCTACGAGCAGTACTTC,CSVESRQRGPYEQYF
TRBJ1-1,.,TRBV5-1,.,TGCGCCAGCAGCCGCATGACTGGGGGGGGGAACACTGAAGCTTTCTTT,CASSRMTGGGNTEAFF
TRBJ1-1,TRBD1,TRBV20-1,.,TGCAGTGCTAGGGTGGGGTCAACAGGGGGCACTGAAGCTTTCTTT,CSARVGSTGGTEAFF
TRBJ1-4,TRBD1,TRBV28,.,TGTGCCAGCAGTTCAACCGGGACAGGGTCGGCAAAACTGTTTTTT,CASSSTGTGSAKLFF
TRBJ1-2,.,TRBV5-1,.,TGCGCCAGCAGCTTGGCCGTGGATAACTATGGCTACACCTTC,CASSLAVDNYGYTF
TRBJ1-2,.,TRBV5-1,.,TGCGCCAGCAGCTTGGGGGCCGGGGGGACTAACTATGGCTACACCTTC,CASSLGAGGTNYGYTF
TRBJ1-2,.,TRBV18,.,TGTGCCAGCTCACCAAATGGTAGGAATGGCTACACCTTC,CASSPNGRNGYTF
TRBJ1-1,.,TRBV27,.,TGTGCCAGGAACATCCAGGGTCGTACTGAAGCTTTCTTT,CARNIQGRTEAFF
TRBJ1-2,.,TRBV9,few,TGTGCCAGCAGCGTAAGGCAGAACTATGGCTACACCTTC,CASSVRQNYGYTF
TRBJ2-7,TRBD2,TRBV6-2/TRBV6-3,.,TGTGCCAGCTGGACCGGGACTAGCGGCTCCTACGAGCAGTACTTC,CASWTGTSGSYEQYF
TRBJ2-5,.,TRBV20-1,many,TGCAGTGCTAGAGTCCCGGGAGTAGAGACCCAGTACTTC,CSARVPGVETQYF
TRBJ2-3,.,TRBV15,.,TGTGCCACCAGCAGAAGGACAGCTGCGGGCACAGATACGCAGTATTTT,CATSRRTAAGTDTQYF
TRBJ1-2,.,TRBV5-5,few,TGTGCCAGCAGGCGCTGGGCGGGAGTCTATGGCTACACCTTC,CASRRWAGVYGYTF
TRBJ2-3,.,TRBV27,few,TGTGCCACCAGAGGCCCCCGACTTAGCTCATCCACAGATACGCAGTATTTT,CATRGPRLSSSTDTQYF
TRBJ1-1,.,TRBV20-1,few,TGCAGTGCTAGAGCTAACACTGAAGCTTTCTTT,CSARANTEAFF
TRBJ2-7,.,TRBV5-1,many,TGCGCCAGCAGCGATTCTGGACGGAGCTCCTACGAGCAGTACTTC,CASSDSGRSSYEQYF
TRBJ2-1,.,TRBV7-7,.,TGTGCCAGCAGCTCGACGGGGAATGAGCAGTTCTTC,CASSSTGNEQFF
TRBJ1-5,.,TRBV28,.,TGTGCCAGCAGTTCCCGGGGGCATCAGCCCCAGCATTTT,CASSSRGHQPQHF
TRBJ1-2,.,TRBV6-4,few,TGTGCCAGCCCGGACAGTACGATCTATGGCTACACCTTC,CASPDSTIYGYTF
TRBJ1-1,.,TRBV6-2/TRBV6-3,.,TGTGCCAGCAGTTACTCGACGGGGAGTTGGAACACTGAAGCTTTCTTT,CASSYSTGSWNTEAFF
TRBJ2-7,.,TRBV6-5,many,TGTGCCAGCAGCTCGGGATGGGGGGTCCGCGAGCAGTACTTC,CASSSGWGVREQYF
TRBJ2-7,.,TRBV15,few,TGTGCCACCAGCGAGAGGTTAGGCGCTTACGAGCAGTACTTC,CATSERLGAYEQYF
TRBJ1-1,.,TRBV6-5,many,TGTGCCAGCAGACTAAAACGAACAGGTGGAACTGAAGCTTTCTTT,CASRLKRTGGTEAFF
TRBJ2-5,TRBD1,TRBV6-6,many,TGTGCCAGCAGGGGACAGGGCCGGGAGACCCAGTACTTC,CASRGQGRETQYF
TRBJ1-1,.,TRBV3-1,few,TGTGCCAGCAGCCAAGGGCAGGGACCAACTGAAGCTTTCTTT,CASSQGQGPTEAFF
TRBJ2-4,.,TRBV28,few,TGTGCCAGCAGTCGTCGGGGAATTCAGTACTTC,CASSRRGIQYF